The 11 T cell receptor beta chains given below trace back to one sample, sequenced in a study of blood T cells in healthy people across ages. A second PCR, run for about 6 to 11 cycles, used a sample-barcoded 5' primer plus a J-beta primer mix. In TCRdb, the 5' RACE reads were re-called with MiXCR into one record per CDR3 protein. The sample yields approximately 1,700,000 distinct CDR3 sequences, about 39% seen once. The sample consisted of blood. The receptors shown here come from a human donor in good health.

As for this clonotype: This clone may be a read error of a much larger clone one base away. This sequence joins TRBV7-9 and TRBJ2-1; 11 nucleotides line up with TRBD2. The CDR3 extends over 15 amino acids. J lost 6 bases, V lost 3 bases, and 4 bases had no gene match. The germline V gene encodes CDR1 SEHNR and CDR2 FQNEAQ (reference sequence). CDR3 protein: CASSFSGGEFNEQFF. In nucleotides, the CDR3 is TGTGCCAGCAGCTTTAGCGGGGGGGAATTCAATGAGCAGTTCTTC.

The V gene is TRBV6-6, the J gene TRBJ2-7; D ambiguous. The ends were cut back, 7 bases at V and 2 bases at J, with 9 bases in the middle. The CDR3 is made up of 12 amino acids. Germline CDR1 reads MNHNY; CDR2 reads SVGAGI (reference sequence). CDR3 in DNA: TGTGCCAGCAAGGCAGGAGCCTACGAGCAGTACTTC. Protein: CASKAGAYEQYF.

The genes are TRBV24-1 and TRBJ2-5; D is possibly TRBD1 (5 bases). Germline V CDR1 and CDR2: KGHDR, SFDVKD. Trimming took off 1 base at V and 0 bases at J, with 8 bases between the two ends. The CDR3 has 15 residues. The CDR3 here is CATSDFRTNQETQYF. The CDR3 DNA sequence: TGTGCCACCAGTGATTTCCGGACAAACCAAGAGACCCAGTACTTC.

DNA of the CDR3: TGTGCCAGCATCAGAGACTTCCGGGACAGAGACAATCAGCCCCAGCATTTT. Amino acid sequence: CASIRDFRDRDNQPQHF. This rearrangement joins TRBV6-1 to TRBJ1-5; 7 nucleotides line up with TRBD1. Germline V CDR1 and CDR2: MNHNS, SASEGT. V was pared by 7 bases and J by 3 bases, with 15 bases of the junction left unmatched. The CDR3 spans 17 residues.

V gene TRBV5-5 combines with J gene TRBJ1-2, with TRBD1 as a possible D gene (5 bases). V shed 4 bases and J shed 1 base, with 11 bases lying between them. The CDR3 is 14 residues long. Germline CDR1 is SGHKS and CDR2 is YYEKEE (reference sequence). For the CDR3, the DNA is TGTGCCAGCAGCACAGGACCAAATAACTATGGCTACACCTTC. Encoded protein: CASSTGPNNYGYTF.

V and J are TRBV5-1 and TRBJ2-1; 10 bases fit TRBD1. The CDR3 is made up of 18 amino acids. The junction had 16 bases not matched to a gene; V was cut back by 3 bases and J by 7 bases. CDR1 and CDR2 (germline): SGHRS, YFSETQ. The chain's CDR3 is CASSSRSSGQGIRNEQFF. For the CDR3, the DNA is TGCGCCAGCAGCTCGCGGTCCTCGGGACAGGGGATTAGGAATGAGCAGTTCTTC.

The sample holds a few counts of this clonotype. CDR3 residues: CASSIQVGYEQYF. The DNA for the CDR3 is TGTGCCAGTAGTATACAGGTTGGGTACGAGCAGTACTTC. This chain connects TRBV19 to TRBJ2-7; D is undetermined. Germline values: CDR1 LNHDA, CDR2 SQIVND (reference sequence). V was clipped by 2 bases and J by 4 bases, with 9 bases between them. CDR3 length equals 13 residues.

The rearrangement uses TRBV7-9 and TRBJ1-1; D gene uncertain. CDR3 length: 13 amino acids. The ends were cut back, 10 bases at V and 1 base at J, with 13 bases in the middle. CDR1 SEHNR and CDR2 FQNEAQ come from the germline V gene (reference sequence). This CDR3 is CATRADPNTEAFF. In DNA form, the CDR3 reads TGTGCCACCCGGGCTGACCCGAACACTGAAGCTTTCTTT.

V and J are TRBV28 and TRBJ2-1, with D tentatively TRBD2 (7 bases). V lost 1 base, J lost 3 bases, and 10 bases lay in between. The CDR3 runs 15 residues. Germline V CDR1 and CDR2: MDHEN, SYDVKM. This CDR3 reads CASSLLGGHYNEQFF. CDR3 DNA sequence: TGTGCCAGCAGTTTATTGGGGGGGCACTACAATGAGCAGTTCTTC.

The chain combines TRBV25-1 with TRBJ2-4; either TRBD1 or TRBD2 may fit D (5 bases each). CDR1 MGHDK and CDR2 SYGVNS come from the germline V gene. Trimming removed 0 bases at V and 0 bases at J, with 15 bases between. The CDR3 is 18 residues long. The CDR3 sequence: CASSEYHYGGGAKNIQYF. CDR3 coding DNA: TGTGCCAGCAGTGAATATCACTACGGTGGGGGAGCCAAAAACATTCAGTACTTC.

The chain has TRBV7-6 and TRBJ2-5, with 8 bases aligning to TRBD1. The J call may be faulty, since TRBJ2-7 better matches the DNA end. This CDR3 contains 15 residues. Germline lookup yields CDR1 SGHVS and CDR2 FNYEAQ. For the CDR3, the DNA is TGTGCCAGCAGCTTAGGACAGGGGCATGGCTACGAGCAGTACTTC. Translating gives CASSLGQGHGYEQYF.